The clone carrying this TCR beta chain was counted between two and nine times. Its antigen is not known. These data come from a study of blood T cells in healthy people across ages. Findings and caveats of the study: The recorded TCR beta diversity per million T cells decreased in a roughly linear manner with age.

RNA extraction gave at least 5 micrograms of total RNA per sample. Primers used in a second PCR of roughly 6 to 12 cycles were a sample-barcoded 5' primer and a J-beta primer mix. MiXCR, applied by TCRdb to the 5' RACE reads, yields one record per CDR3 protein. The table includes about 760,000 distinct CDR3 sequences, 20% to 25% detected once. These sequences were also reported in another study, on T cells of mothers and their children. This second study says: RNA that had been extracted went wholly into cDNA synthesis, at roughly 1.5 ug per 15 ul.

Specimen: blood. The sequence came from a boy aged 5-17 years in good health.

CDR3 DNA: TGTGCCAGCAGCGTAGAGGGGGGGTCCTACGAGCAGTACTTC. Amino acids: CASSVEGGSYEQYF. The chain employs TRBV7-8 and TRBJ2-7, with a possible D match to TRBD2 (7 bases). CDR1 is SGHVS and CDR2 is FQNEAQ in the germline V gene. CDR3 length: 14 residues. Trimming left V 5 bases short and J 1 base short, with 12 bases between.